A selection of T cell receptor beta chains follows, all from one sample in a study of radiotherapy plus CTLA-4 blockade in lung cancer. TCRdb's table, derived via immunoSEQ multiplex PCR, lists solely in-frame clones and lacks some. The sample includes 95,000 to 150,000 clones, 90% of them seen just once. The sample in question was peripheral blood, obtained from a patient treated with radiotherapy plus ipilimumab. These receptors all stem from a human donor with non-small cell lung cancer that progressed on radiotherapy plus ipilimumab. Both conserved end residues are part of each CDR3. Fields, in order: D gene, J gene, clone size, V gene, CDR3 DNA, CDR3 protein. The D gene is left open where the match is weak. Clone size is not always given. Where it is, it says once, few, many or a class for expanded clones.

d_call: -
j_call: TRBJ1-4
clone_size: -
v_call: TRBV11-2
cdr3_nt: TGTGCCAGCAGCCGAGACCCGGCGGGCGAAAAACTGTTTTTT
cdr3_aa: CASSRDPAGEKLFF

d_call: -
j_call: TRBJ2-3
clone_size: -
v_call: TRBV4-2
cdr3_nt: TGTGCCAGCAGCCAGTCCGCCTCGGGTAGTGGAGATACGCAGTATTTT
cdr3_aa: CASSQSASGSGDTQYF

d_call: -
j_call: TRBJ2-7
clone_size: -
v_call: TRBV10-2
cdr3_nt: TGCGCCAGCAGTGAGGAGATAACTTACTACGAGCAGTACTTC
cdr3_aa: CASSEEITYYEQYF

d_call: -
j_call: TRBJ1-3
clone_size: -
v_call: TRBV2
cdr3_nt: TGTGCCAGCAGTGCCGGGACATTTTACTCTGGAAACACCATATATTTT
cdr3_aa: CASSAGTFYSGNTIYF

d_call: TRBD1
j_call: TRBJ1-1
clone_size: -
v_call: TRBV11-3
cdr3_nt: TGTGCCACCCGACCCAGGGGGGGAGCTTTCTTT
cdr3_aa: CATRPRGGAFF

d_call: -
j_call: TRBJ1-2
clone_size: -
v_call: TRBV27
cdr3_nt: TGTGCCAGCAGAATGAATGACAGGACGGATGGCTACACCTTC
cdr3_aa: CASRMNDRTDGYTF

d_call: -
j_call: TRBJ1-2
clone_size: -
v_call: TRBV25-1
cdr3_nt: TGTGCCAGCAGTGAGTCAGGGCCTACGGGGTCTGGCTACACCTTC
cdr3_aa: CASSESGPTGSGYTF

d_call: -
j_call: TRBJ1-2
clone_size: few
v_call: TRBV5-6
cdr3_nt: TGTGCCAGCAGCGAAAACCGGGACGGGTATGGCTACACCTTC
cdr3_aa: CASSENRDGYGYTF

d_call: -
j_call: TRBJ2-7
clone_size: once
v_call: TRBV7-9
cdr3_nt: TGTGCCAGCAGCTTAGGAGGGGGGATCCGGGACTCCTCCTACGAGCAGTACTTC
cdr3_aa: CASSLGGGIRDSSYEQYF

d_call: TRBD2
j_call: TRBJ2-1
clone_size: -
v_call: TRBV2
cdr3_nt: TGTGCCACCCCATCCCGGACTAGCGGGAGCGATGAGCAGTTCTTC
cdr3_aa: CATPSRTSGSDEQFF

d_call: -
j_call: TRBJ1-1
clone_size: -
v_call: TRBV6-5
cdr3_nt: TGTGCCAGCAGTTACACCGCAGGGGTGAACACTGAAGCTTTCTTT
cdr3_aa: CASSYTAGVNTEAFF

d_call: -
j_call: TRBJ2-7
clone_size: -
v_call: TRBV5-6
cdr3_nt: TGTGCCAGCAGCTTAGTCTTGGCCCGGAACAGCTCCTACGAGCAGTACTTC
cdr3_aa: CASSLVLARNSSYEQYF

d_call: TRBD1
j_call: TRBJ2-3
clone_size: -
v_call: TRBV14
cdr3_nt: TGTGCCAGCAGCCAAGATCGGTTGGGGACAGGGATCGACACGCAGTATTTT
cdr3_aa: CASSQDRLGTGIDTQYF

d_call: TRBD2
j_call: TRBJ2-5
clone_size: -
v_call: TRBV5-4
cdr3_nt: TGTGCCAGCAGCAGCGGGACTAGCGGGATCCAAGAGACCCAGTACTTC
cdr3_aa: CASSSGTSGIQETQYF

d_call: -
j_call: TRBJ1-2
clone_size: -
v_call: TRBV18
cdr3_nt: TGTGCCAGCTCACCGGGAAGGCTAACCCTAAACTATGGCTACACCTTC
cdr3_aa: CASSPGRLTLNYGYTF

d_call: TRBD2
j_call: TRBJ2-7
clone_size: -
v_call: TRBV7-2
cdr3_nt: TGTGCCAGCAGCTTAGGCGTTAGCGGGACCGGAAAACTTTACGAGCAGTACTTC
cdr3_aa: CASSLGVSGTGKLYEQYF

d_call: -
j_call: TRBJ2-7
clone_size: -
v_call: TRBV11-2
cdr3_nt: TGTGCCAGCAGCTTAGAGGGTAGCTCCTACGAGCAGTACTTC
cdr3_aa: CASSLEGSSYEQYF

d_call: -
j_call: TRBJ1-3
clone_size: -
v_call: TRBV23-1
cdr3_nt: TGCGCCAGCAGCATACAGGAGTACTCTGGAAACACCATATATTTT
cdr3_aa: CASSIQEYSGNTIYF